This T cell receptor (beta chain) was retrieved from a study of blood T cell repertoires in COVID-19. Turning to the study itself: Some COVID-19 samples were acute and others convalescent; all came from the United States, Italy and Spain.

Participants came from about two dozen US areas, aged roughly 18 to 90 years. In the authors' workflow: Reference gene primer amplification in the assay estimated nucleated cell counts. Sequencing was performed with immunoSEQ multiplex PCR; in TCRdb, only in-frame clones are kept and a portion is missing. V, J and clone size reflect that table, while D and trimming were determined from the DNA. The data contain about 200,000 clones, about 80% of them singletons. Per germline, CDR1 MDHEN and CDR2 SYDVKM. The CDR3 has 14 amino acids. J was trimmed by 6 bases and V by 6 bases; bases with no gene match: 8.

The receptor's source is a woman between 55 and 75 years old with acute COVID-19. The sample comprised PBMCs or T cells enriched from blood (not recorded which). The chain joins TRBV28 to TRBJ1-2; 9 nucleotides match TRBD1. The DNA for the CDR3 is TGTGCCAGCAGCGGGACAGGGAGGGGGAATGGCTACACCTTC. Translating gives CASSGTGRGNGYTF.